Ten or more counts support the clone carrying this T cell receptor beta chain. The data originate from a study of T-cell reconstitution after alpha-beta-depleted transplantation in children. Between the trimmed V and J ends, which lost 0 bases and 10 bases, there was a span of 16 bases. This CDR3 contains 14 residues. Germline V gene sequence: CDR1 DFQATT, CDR2 SNEGSKA (reference sequence). This sample's TCRbeta library carried unique molecular identifier barcodes. A single record per CDR3 protein comes from TCRdb applying MiXCR to the PCR reads. Found here are 600,000 to 700,000 distinct CDR3 sequences, approximately 15% of them singletons; the top ten hold 0.9% to 1.2%.

The clonotype comes from a human donor who donated a stem cell graft to a child with acute myeloid leukemia. Specimen: PBMCs from the stem cell graft donor, collected from the stem cell graft. The V and J genes are TRBV20-1 and TRBJ2-1; D not certain. The CDR3 DNA sequence: TGCAGTGCTAGAGATCTCCCAGACACGTCAGAGCAGTTCTTC. It translates to CSARDLPDTSEQFF.